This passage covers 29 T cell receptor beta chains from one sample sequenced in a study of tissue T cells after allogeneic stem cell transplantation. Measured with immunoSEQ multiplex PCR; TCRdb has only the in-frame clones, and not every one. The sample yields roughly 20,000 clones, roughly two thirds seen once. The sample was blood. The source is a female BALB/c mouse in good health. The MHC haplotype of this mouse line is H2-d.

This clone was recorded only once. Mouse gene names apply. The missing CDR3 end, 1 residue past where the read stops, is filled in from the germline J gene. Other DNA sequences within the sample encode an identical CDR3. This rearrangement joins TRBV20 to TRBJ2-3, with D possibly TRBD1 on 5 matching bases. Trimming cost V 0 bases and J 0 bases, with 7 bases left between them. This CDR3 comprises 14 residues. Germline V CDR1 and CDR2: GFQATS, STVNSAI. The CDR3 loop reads CGARDDSSAETLYF. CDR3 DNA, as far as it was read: TGTGGTGCTAGGGACGACAGTAGTGCAGAAACGCTGTAT.

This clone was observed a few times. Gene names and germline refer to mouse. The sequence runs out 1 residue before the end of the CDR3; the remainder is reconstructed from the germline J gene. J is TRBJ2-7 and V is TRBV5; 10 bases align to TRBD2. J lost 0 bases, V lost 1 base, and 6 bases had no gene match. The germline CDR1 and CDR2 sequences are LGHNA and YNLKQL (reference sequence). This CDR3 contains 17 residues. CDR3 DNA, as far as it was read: TGTGCCAGCAGCCAAGCCGGGACTGGGGTTAGCTCCTATGAACAGTAC. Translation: CASSQAGTGVSSYEQY. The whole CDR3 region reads CASSQAGTGVSSYEQYF.

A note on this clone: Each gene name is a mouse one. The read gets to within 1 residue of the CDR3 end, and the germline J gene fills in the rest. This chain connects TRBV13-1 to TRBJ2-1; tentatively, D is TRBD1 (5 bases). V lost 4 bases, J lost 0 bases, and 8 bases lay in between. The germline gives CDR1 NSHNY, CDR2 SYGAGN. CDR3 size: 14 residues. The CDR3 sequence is CASSQDSNYAEQFF. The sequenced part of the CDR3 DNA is TGTGCCAGCAGTCAAGACAGTAACTATGCTGAGCAGTTC.

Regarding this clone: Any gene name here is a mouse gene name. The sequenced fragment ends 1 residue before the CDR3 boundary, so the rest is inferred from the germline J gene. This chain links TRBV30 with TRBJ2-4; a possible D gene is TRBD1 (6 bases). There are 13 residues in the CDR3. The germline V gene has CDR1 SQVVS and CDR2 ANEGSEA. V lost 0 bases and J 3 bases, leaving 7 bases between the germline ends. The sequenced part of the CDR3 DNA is TGTAGTTCTAGAGAAGGGGGACAAAACACCTTGTAC. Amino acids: CSSREGGQNTLY. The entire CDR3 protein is CSSREGGQNTLYF.

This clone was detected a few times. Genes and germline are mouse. The CDR3 protein is CTCSAVGTGGSERLFF. The CDR3 DNA, read in part, is TGCACCTGCAGTGCAGTCGGGACAGGGGGGTCCGAAAGATTATTT. The chain recombines TRBV1 with TRBJ1-4; TRBD1 aligns across 11 bases. The read halts 1 residue ahead of the CDR3 end, with the missing end drawn from the germline J gene. From germline, CDR1 is NSQYPW and CDR2 LRSPGD (reference sequence). Trimming took 1 base from V and 7 from J; bases not matched to a gene: 5. The CDR3 runs to 16 residues.

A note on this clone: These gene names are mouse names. The CDR3 here is CAWSLRTGTSAETLYF. The DNA read from the CDR3 is TGTGCCTGGAGTCTAAGGACAGGGACTAGTGCAGAAACGCTGTAT. The chain carries TRBV31 and TRBJ2-3; 8 positions match TRBD1. The observed sequence ends 1 residue before the CDR3 terminus, with the missing tail filled in from the germline J gene. CDR1 and CDR2 (germline): GKSSPN, SITVG. CDR3 length: 16 amino acids. Germline trimming cut 0 bases from V and 0 bases from J; bases unmatched to any gene: 5.

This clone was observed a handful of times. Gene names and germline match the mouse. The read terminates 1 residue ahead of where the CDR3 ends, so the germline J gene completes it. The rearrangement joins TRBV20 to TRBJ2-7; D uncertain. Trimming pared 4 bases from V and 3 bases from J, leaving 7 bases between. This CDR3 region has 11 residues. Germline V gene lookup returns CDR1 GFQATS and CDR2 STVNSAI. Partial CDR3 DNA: TGTGGTGCTACGGGCATCTATGAACAGTAC. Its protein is CGATGIYEQY. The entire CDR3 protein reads CGATGIYEQYF.

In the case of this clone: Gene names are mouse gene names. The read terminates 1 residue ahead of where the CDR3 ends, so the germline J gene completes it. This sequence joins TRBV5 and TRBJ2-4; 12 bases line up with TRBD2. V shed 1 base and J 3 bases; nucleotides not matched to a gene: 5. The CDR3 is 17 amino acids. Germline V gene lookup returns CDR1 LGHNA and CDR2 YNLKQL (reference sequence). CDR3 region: CASSQAGTGGRQNTLYF. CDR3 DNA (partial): TGTGCCAGCAGCCAAGCCGGGACTGGGGGGCGGCAAAACACCTTGTAC.

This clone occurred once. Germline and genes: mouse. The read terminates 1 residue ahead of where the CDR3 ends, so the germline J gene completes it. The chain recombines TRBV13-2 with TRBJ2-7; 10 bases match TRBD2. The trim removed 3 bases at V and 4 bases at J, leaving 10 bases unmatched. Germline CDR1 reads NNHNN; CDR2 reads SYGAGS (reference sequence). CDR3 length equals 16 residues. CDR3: CASGAALGGRGYEQYF. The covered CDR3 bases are TGTGCCAGCGGTGCAGCTCTGGGGGGGCGCGGGTATGAACAGTAC.

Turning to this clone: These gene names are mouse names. CDR3 residues: CASSLRTSNQDTQYF. The covered CDR3 bases are TGTGCCAGCAGTCTCCGGACATCTAACCAAGACACCCAGTAC. The gene calls are TRBV14 and TRBJ2-5, with D perhaps matching TRBD1 (5 bases). The CDR3 end is not reached by the read, which stops 1 residue before it; the germline J gene fills it in. Germline assignment: CDR1 SGHDT and CDR2 FRDEAV. There are 15 residues in the CDR3. Trimming took off 4 bases at V and 0 bases at J, with 12 bases between the two ends.

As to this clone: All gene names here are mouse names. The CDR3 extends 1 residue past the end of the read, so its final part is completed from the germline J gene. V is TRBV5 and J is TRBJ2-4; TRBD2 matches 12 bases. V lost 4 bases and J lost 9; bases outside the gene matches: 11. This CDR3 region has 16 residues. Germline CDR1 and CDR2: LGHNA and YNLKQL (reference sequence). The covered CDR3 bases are TGTGCCAGCAGCCCATCTGGACTGGGGGGGTCGTTGACCTTGTAC. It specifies CASSPSGLGGSLTLY. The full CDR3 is CASSPSGLGGSLTLYF.

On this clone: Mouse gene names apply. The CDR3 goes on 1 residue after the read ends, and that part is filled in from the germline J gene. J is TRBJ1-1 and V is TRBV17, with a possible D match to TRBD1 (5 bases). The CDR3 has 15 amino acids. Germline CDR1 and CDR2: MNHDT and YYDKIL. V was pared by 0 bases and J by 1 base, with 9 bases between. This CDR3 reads CASSRDIGVNTEVFF. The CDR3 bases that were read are TGTGCTAGCAGTAGAGATATAGGGGTAAACACAGAAGTCTTC.

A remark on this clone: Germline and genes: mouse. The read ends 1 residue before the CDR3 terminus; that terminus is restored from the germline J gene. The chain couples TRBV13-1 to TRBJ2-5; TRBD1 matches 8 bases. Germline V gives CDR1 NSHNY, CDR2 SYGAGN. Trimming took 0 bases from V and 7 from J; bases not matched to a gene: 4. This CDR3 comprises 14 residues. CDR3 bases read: TGTGCCAGCAGTGATGTCGGACAGGGACACACCCAGTAC. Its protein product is CASSDVGQGHTQY. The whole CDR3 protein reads CASSDVGQGHTQYF.

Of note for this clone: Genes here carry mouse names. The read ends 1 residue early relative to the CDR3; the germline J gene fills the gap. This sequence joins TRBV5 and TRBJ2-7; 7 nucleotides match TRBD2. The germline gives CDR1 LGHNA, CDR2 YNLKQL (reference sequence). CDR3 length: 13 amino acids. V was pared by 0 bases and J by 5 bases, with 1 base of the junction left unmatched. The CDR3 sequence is CASSQELGDEQYF. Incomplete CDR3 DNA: TGTGCCAGCAGCCAAGAGCTGGGGGATGAACAGTAC.

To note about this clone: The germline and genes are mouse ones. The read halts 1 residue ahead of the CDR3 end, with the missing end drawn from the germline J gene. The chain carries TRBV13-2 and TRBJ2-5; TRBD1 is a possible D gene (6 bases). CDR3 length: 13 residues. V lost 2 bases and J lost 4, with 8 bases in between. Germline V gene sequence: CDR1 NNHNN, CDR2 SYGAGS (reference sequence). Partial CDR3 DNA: TGTGCCAGCGGTGACGGGACAAAAGACACCCAGTAC. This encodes CASGDGTKDTQY. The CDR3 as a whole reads CASGDGTKDTQYF.

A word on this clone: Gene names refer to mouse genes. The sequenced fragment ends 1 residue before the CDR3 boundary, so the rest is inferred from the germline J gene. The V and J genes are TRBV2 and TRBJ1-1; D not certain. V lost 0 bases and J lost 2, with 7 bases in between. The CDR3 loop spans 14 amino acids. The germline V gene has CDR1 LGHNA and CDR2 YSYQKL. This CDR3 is CASSQDGVNTEVFF. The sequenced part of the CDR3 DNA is TGTGCCAGCAGCCAAGATGGTGTCAACACAGAAGTCTTC. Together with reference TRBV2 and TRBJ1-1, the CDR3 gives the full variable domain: DPKIIQKPKYLVAVTGSEKILICEQYLGHNAMYWYRQSAKKPLEFMFSYSYQKLMDNQTASSRFQPQSSKKNHLDLQITALKPDDSATYFCASSQDGVNTEVFFGKGTRLTVV.

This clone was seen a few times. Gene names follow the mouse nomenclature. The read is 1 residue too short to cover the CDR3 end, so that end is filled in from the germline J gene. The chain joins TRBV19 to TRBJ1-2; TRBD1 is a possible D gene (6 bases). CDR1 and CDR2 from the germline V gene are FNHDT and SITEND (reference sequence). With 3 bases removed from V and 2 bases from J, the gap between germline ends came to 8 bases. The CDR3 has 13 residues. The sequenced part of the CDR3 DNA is TGTGCCAGCAGTAAGGGACATAACTCCGACTACACC. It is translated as CASSKGHNSDYT. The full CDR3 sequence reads CASSKGHNSDYTF.

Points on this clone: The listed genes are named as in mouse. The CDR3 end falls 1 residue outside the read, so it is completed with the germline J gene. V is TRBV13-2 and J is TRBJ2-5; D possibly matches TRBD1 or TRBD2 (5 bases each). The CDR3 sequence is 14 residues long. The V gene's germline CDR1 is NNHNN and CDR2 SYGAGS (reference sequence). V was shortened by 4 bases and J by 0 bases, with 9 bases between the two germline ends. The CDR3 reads CASGSRDNQDTQYF. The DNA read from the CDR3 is TGTGCCAGCGGTTCCCGGGACAACCAAGACACCCAGTAC.

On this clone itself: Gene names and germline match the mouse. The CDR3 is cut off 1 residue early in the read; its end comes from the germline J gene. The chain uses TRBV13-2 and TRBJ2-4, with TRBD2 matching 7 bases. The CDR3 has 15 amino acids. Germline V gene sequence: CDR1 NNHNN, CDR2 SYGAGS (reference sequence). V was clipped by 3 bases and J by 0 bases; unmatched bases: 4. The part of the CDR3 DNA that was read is TGTGCCAGCGGTGGAGGCTGGGGGAGTCAAAACACCTTGTAC. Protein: CASGGGWGSQNTLY. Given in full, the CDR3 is CASGGGWGSQNTLYF.

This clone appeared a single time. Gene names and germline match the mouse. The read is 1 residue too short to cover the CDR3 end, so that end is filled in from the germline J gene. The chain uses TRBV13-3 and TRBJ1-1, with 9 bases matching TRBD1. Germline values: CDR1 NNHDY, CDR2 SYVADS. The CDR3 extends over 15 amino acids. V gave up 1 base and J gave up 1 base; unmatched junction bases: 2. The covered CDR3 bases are TGTGCCAGCAGTGATTTGGGACAGGGGAACACAGAAGTCTTC. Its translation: CASSDLGQGNTEVF. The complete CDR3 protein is CASSDLGQGNTEVFF.

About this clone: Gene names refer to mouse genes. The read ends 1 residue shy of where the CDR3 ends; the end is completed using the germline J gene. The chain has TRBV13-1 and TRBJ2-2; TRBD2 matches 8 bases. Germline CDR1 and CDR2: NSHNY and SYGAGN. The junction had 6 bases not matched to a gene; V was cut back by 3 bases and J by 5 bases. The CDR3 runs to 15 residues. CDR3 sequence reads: CASSALGGGTGQLYF. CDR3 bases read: TGTGCCAGCAGTGCGCTGGGGGGTGGGACCGGGCAGCTCTAC.

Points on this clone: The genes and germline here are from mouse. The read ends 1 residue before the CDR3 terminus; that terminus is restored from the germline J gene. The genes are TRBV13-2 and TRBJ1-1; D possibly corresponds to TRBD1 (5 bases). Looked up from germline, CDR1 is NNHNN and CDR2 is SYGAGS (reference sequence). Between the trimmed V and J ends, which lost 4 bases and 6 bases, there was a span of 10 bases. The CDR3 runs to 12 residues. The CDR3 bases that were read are TGTGCCAGCGGTCAACAGGAGGCAGAAGTCTTC. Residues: CASGQQEAEVF. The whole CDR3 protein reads CASGQQEAEVFF.

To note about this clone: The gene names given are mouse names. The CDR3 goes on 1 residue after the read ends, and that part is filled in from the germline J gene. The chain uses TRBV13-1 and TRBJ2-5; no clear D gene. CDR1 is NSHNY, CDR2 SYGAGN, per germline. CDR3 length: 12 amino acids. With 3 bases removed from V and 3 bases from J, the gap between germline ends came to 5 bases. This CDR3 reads CASSGVQDTQYF. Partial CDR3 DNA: TGTGCCAGCAGTGGGGTGCAAGACACCCAGTAC.

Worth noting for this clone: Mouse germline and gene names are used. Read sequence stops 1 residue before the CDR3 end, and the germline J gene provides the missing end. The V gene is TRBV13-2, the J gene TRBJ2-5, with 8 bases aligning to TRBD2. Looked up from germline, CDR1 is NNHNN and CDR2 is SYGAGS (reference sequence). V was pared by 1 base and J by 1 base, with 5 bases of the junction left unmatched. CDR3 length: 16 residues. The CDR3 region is CASGDRGGADQDTQYF. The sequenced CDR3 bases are TGTGCCAGCGGTGATCGGGGGGGGGCGGACCAAGACACCCAGTAC.

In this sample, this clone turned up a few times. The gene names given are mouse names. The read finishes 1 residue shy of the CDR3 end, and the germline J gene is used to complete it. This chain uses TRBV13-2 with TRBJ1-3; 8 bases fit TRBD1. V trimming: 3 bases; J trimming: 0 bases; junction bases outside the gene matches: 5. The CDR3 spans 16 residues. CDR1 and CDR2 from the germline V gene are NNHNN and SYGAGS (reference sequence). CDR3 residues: CASGAGTGNSGNTLYF. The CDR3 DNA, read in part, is TGTGCCAGCGGTGCCGGGACAGGAAATTCTGGAAATACGCTCTAT.

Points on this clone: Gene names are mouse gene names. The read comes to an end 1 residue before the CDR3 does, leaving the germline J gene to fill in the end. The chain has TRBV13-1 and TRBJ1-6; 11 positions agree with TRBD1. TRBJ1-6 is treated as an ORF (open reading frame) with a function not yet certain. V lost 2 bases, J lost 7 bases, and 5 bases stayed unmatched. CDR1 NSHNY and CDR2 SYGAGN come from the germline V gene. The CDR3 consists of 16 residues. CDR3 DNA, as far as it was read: TGTGCCAGCAGTGACCGGGACAGGGGGGGCAATTCGCCCCTCTAC. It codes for CASSDRDRGGNSPLY. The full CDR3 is CASSDRDRGGNSPLYF.

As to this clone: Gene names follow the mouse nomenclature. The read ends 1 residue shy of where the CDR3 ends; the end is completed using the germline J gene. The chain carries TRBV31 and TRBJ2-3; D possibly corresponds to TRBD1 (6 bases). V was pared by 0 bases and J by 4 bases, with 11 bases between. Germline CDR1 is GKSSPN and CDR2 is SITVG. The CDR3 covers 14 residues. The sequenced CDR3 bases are TGTGCCTGGAGTCTAGGGCAGGGGACAGAAACGCTGTAT. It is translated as CAWSLGQGTETLY. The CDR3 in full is CAWSLGQGTETLYF.

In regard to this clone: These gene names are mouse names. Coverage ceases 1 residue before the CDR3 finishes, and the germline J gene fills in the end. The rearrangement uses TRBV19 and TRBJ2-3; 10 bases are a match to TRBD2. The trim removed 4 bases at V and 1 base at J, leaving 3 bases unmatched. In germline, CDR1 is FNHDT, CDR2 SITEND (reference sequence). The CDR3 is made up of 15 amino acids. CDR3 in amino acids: CASSPLGGRAETLYF. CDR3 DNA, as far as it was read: TGTGCCAGCAGTCCCCTGGGGGGGCGTGCAGAAACGCTGTAT. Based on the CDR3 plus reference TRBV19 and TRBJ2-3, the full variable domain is GGIITQTPKFLIGQEGQKLTLKCQQNFNHDTMYWYRQDSGKGLRLIYYSITENDLQKGDLSEGYDASREKKSSFSLTVTSAQKNEMAVFLCASSPLGGRAETLYFGSGTRLTVL.

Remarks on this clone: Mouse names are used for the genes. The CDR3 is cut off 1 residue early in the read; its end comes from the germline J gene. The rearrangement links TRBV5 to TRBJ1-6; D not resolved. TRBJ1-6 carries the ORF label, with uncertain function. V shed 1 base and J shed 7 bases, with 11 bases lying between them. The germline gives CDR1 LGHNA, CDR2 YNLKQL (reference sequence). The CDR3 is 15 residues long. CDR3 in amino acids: CASSQGGRENSPLYF. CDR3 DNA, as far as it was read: TGTGCCAGCAGCCAAGGAGGGCGAGAGAATTCGCCCCTCTAC.